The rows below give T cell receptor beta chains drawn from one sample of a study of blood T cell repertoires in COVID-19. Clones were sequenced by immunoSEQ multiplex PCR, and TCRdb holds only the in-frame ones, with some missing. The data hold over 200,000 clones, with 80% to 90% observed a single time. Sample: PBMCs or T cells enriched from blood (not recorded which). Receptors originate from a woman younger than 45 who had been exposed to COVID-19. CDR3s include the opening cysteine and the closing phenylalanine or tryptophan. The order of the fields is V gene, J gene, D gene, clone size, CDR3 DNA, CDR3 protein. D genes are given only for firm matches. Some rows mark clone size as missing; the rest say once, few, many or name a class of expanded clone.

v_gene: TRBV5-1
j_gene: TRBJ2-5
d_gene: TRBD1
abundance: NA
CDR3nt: TGCGCCAGCAGCACCGTTCGACAGGGGAGGGAGACCCAGTACTTC
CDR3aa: CASSTVRQGRETQYF

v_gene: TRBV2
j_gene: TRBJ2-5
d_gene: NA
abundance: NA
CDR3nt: TGTGCCAGCAGTGAACTGCAGCAAGAGACCCAGTACTTC
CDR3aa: CASSELQQETQYF

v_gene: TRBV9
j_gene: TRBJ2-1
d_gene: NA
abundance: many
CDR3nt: TGTGCCAGCAGCGTAGGGGCAGTCAATCCATACAATGAGCAGTTCTTC
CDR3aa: CASSVGAVNPYNEQFF

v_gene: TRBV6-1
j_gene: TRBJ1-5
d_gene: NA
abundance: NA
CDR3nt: TGTGCCAGCAGTGGCCTATCAGGGGATGAAGGAAATCAGCCCCAGCATTTT
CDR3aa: CASSGLSGDEGNQPQHF

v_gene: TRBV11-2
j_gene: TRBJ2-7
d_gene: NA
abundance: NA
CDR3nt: TGTGCCAGCAGCTTCCCAGGTTCAAGCGAGCAGTACTTC
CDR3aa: CASSFPGSSEQYF

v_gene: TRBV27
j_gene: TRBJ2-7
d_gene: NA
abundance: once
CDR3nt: TGTGCCAGCAACGACAGGTCCGGGACCGGTAACTACGAGCAGTACTTC
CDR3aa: CASNDRSGTGNYEQYF

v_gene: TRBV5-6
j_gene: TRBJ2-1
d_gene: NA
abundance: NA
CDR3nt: TGTGCCAGCAGCTTGGCTCTTAGCTCCTACAATGAGCAGTTCTTC
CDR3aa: CASSLALSSYNEQFF

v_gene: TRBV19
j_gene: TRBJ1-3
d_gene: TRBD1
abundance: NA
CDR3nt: TGTGCCAGTAGTACCCACAGGGGGCGTGGAAACACCATATATTTT
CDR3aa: CASSTHRGRGNTIYF

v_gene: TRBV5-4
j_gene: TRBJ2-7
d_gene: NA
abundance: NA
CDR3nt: TGTGCCAGCAGCTTGGAACTAGCCTCCTACGAGCAGTACTTC
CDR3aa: CASSLELASYEQYF

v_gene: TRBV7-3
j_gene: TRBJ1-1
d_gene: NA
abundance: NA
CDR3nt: TGTGCCAGCAGCGTCCAGGGCGGAAGCACTGAAGCTTTCTTT
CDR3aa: CASSVQGGSTEAFF

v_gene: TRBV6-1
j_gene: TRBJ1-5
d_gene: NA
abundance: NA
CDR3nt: TGTGCCAGCAGTCAGGGGACGCATCAGCCCCAGCATTTT
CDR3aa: CASSQGTHQPQHF

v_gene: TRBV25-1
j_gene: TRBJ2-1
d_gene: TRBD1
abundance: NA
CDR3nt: TGTGCCAGCAGTTTCTCCGGGACAGGGGCTTATGAGCAGTTCTTC
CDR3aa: CASSFSGTGAYEQFF

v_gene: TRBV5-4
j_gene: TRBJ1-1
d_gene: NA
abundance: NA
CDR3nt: TGTGCCAGCAGCCAGGCGGGGTGGATTTACACTGAAGCTTTCTTT
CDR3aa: CASSQAGWIYTEAFF

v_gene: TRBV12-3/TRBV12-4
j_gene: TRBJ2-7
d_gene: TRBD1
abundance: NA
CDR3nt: TGTGCCAGCACTCGAGACAGGGCCCACGAGCAGTACTTC
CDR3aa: CASTRDRAHEQYF

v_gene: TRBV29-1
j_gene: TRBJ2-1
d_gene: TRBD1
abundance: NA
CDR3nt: TGCAGCGTTGATTACTGGACAGGGAGGTGGAATGAGCAGTTCTTC
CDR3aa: CSVDYWTGRWNEQFF

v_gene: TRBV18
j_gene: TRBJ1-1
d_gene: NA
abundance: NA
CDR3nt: TGTGCCAGCTCACCACCAGGTTCTAAGGGGCTGAACACTGAAGCTTTCTTT
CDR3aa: CASSPPGSKGLNTEAFF

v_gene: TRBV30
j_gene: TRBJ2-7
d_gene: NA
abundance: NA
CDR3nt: TGTGCCTGGGAAATTCTAAGGGCAAGGGGCGAGCAGTACTTC
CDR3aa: CAWEILRARGEQYF

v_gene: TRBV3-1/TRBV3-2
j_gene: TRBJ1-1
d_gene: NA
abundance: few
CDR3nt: TGTGCCAGCAGCCAGGTCCTTGGCAGCGGGGACACTGAAGCTTTCTTT
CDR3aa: CASSQVLGSGDTEAFF

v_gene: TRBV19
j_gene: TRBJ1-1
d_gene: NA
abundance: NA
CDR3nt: TGTGCCAGTAGTATAATGGGCAGCCCGCAGGGTACTGAAGCTTTCTTT
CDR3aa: CASSIMGSPQGTEAFF

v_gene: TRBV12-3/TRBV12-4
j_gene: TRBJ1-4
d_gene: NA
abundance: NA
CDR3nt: TGTGCCAGCAGTTTAACGGTTACGGGGGAGACTTGTTTT
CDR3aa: CASSLTVTGETCF

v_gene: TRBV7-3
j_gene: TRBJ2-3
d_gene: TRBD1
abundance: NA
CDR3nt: TGTGCCAGCAGCTTAAGTTATCCGGGGCAGGGGGCGCAAACAGATACGCAGTATTTT
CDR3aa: CASSLSYPGQGAQTDTQYF

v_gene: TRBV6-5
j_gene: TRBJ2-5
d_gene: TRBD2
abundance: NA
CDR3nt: TGTGCCACATCCACCGGGACTAGCGGATCAGAGACCCAGTACTTC
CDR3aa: CATSTGTSGSETQYF

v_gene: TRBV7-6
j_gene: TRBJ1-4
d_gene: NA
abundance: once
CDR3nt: TGTGCCAGCAGCTTTAGGACAGCTAATGAAAAACTGTTTTTT
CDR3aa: CASSFRTANEKLFF

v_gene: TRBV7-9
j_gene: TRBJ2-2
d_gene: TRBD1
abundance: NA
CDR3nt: TGTGCCAGCAGCGCAAACAGGGGATTGAACACCGGGGAGCTGTTTTTT
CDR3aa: CASSANRGLNTGELFF

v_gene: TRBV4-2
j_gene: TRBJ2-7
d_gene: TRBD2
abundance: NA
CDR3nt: TGTGCCAGCAGTCAAGAAATCGGCGGGAGCCTCTACGAGCAGTACTTC
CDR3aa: CASSQEIGGSLYEQYF

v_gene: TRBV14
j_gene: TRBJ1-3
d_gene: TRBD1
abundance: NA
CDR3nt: TGTGCCAGCAGCCATATACAGGGGGCATTCGGAAACACCATATATTTT
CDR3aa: CASSHIQGAFGNTIYF

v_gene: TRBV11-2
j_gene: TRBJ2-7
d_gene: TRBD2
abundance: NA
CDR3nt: TGTGCCAGCAGCGCCCTTGGGCGGGGGAGTTTGGGCGAGCAGTACTTC
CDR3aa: CASSALGRGSLGEQYF

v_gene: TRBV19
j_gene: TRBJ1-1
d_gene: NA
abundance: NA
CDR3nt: TGTGCCAGTATTTCGACGCGGATGGGAGGAACTGAAGCTTTCTTT
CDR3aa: CASISTRMGGTEAFF

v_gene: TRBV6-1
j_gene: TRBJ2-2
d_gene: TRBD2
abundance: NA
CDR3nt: TGTGCCAGCAGTGAAAAAGCGGGGTTCACCGGGGAGCTGTTTTTT
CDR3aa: CASSEKAGFTGELFF